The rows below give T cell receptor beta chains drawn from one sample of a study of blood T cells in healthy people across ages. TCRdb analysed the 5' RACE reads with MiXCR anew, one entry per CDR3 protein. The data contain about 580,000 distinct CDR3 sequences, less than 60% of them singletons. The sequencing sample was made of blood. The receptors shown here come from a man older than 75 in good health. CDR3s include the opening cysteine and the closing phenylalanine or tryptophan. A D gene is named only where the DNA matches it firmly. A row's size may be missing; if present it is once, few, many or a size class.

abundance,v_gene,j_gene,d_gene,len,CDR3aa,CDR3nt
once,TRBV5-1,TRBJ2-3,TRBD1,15,CASSEGTGGLNTQYF,TGCGCCAGCAGCGAAGGGACAGGGGGCTTGAATACGCAGTATTTT
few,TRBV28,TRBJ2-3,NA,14,CATSGAPSTDTQYF,TGTGCCACCTCTGGGGCCCCTAGCACAGATACGCAGTATTTT
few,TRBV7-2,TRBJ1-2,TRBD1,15,CASSLVTGGSVGYTF,TGTGCCAGCAGCTTAGTTACAGGGGGCTCGGTTGGCTACACCTTC
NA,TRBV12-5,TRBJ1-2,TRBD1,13,CASGSRPGQGYTF,TGTGCTAGTGGTTCACGCCCGGGACAGGGCTACACCTTC
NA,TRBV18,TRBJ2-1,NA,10,CASYDNEQFF,TGTGCCAGCTACGACAATGAGCAGTTCTTC
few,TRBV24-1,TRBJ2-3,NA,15,CATSDSGLRTDTQYF,TGTGCCACCAGTGACTCGGGACTGAGAACAGATACGCAGTATTTT
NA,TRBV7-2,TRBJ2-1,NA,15,CASSLTTSSFHEQFF,TGTGCCAGCAGCTTAACGACGTCTAGTTTCCATGAGCAGTTCTTC
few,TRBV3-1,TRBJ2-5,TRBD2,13,CASSPGLEETQYF,TGTGCCAGCAGCCCGGGACTAGAAGAGACCCAGTACTTC
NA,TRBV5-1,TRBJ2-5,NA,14,CASSSRQLEETQYF,TGCGCCAGCAGCTCTCGACAGCTGGAAGAGACCCAGTACTTC
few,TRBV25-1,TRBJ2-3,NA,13,CASRPRGTDTQYF,TGTGCCAGCCGACCTCGAGGCACAGATACGCAGTATTTT
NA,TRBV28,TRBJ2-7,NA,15,CASSPPVASSYEQYF,TGTGCCAGCAGTCCCCCGGTGGCGTCATCCTACGAGCAGTACTTC
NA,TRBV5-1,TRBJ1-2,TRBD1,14,CASTSDRGDYGYTF,TGCGCCAGCACATCCGACAGGGGCGACTATGGCTACACCTTC
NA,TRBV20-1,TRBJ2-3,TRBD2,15,CSAAGTSGSVDTQYF,TGCAGTGCTGCCGGGACTAGCGGGAGCGTAGATACGCAGTATTTT
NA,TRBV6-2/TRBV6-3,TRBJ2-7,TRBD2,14,CASRTSGSSYGQYF,TGTGCCAGCAGAACTAGCGGGAGCTCCTACGGGCAGTACTTC
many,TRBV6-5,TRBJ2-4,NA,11,CASSSRNIQYF,TGTGCCAGCAGTTCCCGGAACATTCAGTACTTC
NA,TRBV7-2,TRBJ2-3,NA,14,CASSLGFVPDAQYF,TGTGCCAGCAGCCTGGGGTTTGTCCCAGATGCGCAGTATTTT
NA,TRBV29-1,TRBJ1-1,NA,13,CSVSEGFSTEAFF,TGCAGCGTTAGCGAGGGGTTTAGCACTGAAGCTTTCTTT
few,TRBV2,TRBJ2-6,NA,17,CASSARDQSPGANVLTF,TGTGCCAGCAGTGCACGTGACCAATCTCCTGGGGCCAACGTCCTGACTTTC
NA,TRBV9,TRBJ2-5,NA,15,CASSSTSGQSETQYF,TGTGCCAGCAGCTCCACATCGGGGCAGTCAGAGACCCAGTACTTC
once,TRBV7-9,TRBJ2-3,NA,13,CASSFVQADTQSF,TGTGCCAGCAGCTTTGTTCAGGCAGATACGCAGTCTTTT
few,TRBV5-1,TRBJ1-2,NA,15,CASSPYPGGDGSYTF,TGCGCCAGCAGCCCCTACCCGGGCGGGGACGGTAGCTACACCTTC